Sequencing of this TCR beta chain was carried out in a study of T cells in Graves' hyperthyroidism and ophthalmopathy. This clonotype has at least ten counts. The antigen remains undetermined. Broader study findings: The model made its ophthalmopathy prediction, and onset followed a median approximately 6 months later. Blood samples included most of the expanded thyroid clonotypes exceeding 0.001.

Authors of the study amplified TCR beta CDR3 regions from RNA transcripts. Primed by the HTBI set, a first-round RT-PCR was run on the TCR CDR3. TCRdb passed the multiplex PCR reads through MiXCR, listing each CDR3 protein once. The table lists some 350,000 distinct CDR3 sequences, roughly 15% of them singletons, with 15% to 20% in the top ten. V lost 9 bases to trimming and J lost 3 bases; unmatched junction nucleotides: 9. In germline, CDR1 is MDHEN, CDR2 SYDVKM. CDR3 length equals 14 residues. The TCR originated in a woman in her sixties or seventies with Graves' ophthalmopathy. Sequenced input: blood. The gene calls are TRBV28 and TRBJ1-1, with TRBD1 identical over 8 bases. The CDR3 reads CASTNRGRDTEAFF. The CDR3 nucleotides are TGTGCCAGTACCAACAGGGGGAGGGACACTGAAGCTTTCTTT.